The clone carrying this T cell receptor beta chain was found a few times. This entry is derived from a study of blood T cells in healthy people across ages. The CDR3 runs to 13 residues. Germline CDR1 is MNHNY and CDR2 is SVGAGI (reference sequence). Trimming shortened V by 7 bases and J by 5 bases, and 14 bases separated the two germline ends. Sample-barcoded 5' priming and a J-beta primer mix drove a second PCR of about 7 to 12 cycles. In TCRdb, the 5' RACE reads were re-called with MiXCR into one record per CDR3 protein. This repertoire shows about 1,800,000 distinct CDR3 sequences, over 25% found once; its top ten account for approximately 7.7%.

Sequencing was performed on blood. The J gene is TRBJ1-2, the V gene TRBV6-6; D unresolved. The sequence derives from a woman aged 25 to 39 in good health. The CDR3 bases are TGTGCCAGCAACCCCGGATGGATATATGGCTACACCTTC. Translated, it gives CASNPGWIYGYTF.